The next 9 T cell receptor beta chains were all read from a single sample in a study of PD-L1 blockade in urothelial cancer. Repertoires were generated with immunoSEQ multiplex PCR, while TCRdb's copy carries only in-frame clones and drops some. The top ten clones hold 1.5% to 2% of a sample with tens of thousands of clones, approximately 86% of them seen once. The material was PBMCs, obtained around atezolizumab (anti-PD-L1) treatment. The receptors come from a man in his forties or fifties with urothelial cancer.

This clone was seen once. V is TRBV1 and J is TRBJ1-1; whether TRBD1, the table's D call, matches the DNA was not checked. TRBV1 is a pseudogene. This CDR3 has 16 amino acids. CDR3 sequence (DNA): TGCACCAGCAGACAAGGGACACAGGGATGCAACACTGAAGCTTTCTTT. It specifies CTSRQGTQGCNTEAFF.

The rearrangement uses TRBV2 and TRBJ1-2; D perhaps matches TRBD1 (6 bases). V dropped 9 bases and J dropped 7 bases, with 18 bases sitting between them. CDR1 is SNHLY, CDR2 FYNNEI, per germline. The CDR3 loop spans 13 amino acids. The CDR3 spells CARQGGGAGGYTF. The DNA of the CDR3 is TGTGCCAGGCAAGGCGGGGGCGCGGGTGGCTACACCTTC.

The rearrangement uses TRBV27 and TRBJ2-2; weak D call: TRBD2 (6 bases). V was pared by 6 bases and J by 1 base, with 21 bases between. The CDR3 extends over 18 amino acids. The V gene's germline CDR1 is MNHEY and CDR2 SMNVEV (reference sequence). This CDR3 reads CASSSHSGGYKNTGELFF. The CDR3 nucleotides read TGTGCCAGCAGCTCGCATAGCGGCGGGTACAAGAACACCGGGGAGCTGTTTTTT.

This rearrangement joins TRBV7-3 to TRBJ2-2; a weak D match, TRBD1 (7 bases). Germline V lookup: CDR1 SGHTA, CDR2 FQGTGA. The CDR3 has 17 amino acids. The V and J ends lost 3 bases and 6 bases respectively, with 20 bases between them. Here the CDR3 DNA reads TGTGCCAGCAGCTTTAGTCATCGGACAGGAGGGTCCGGGGAGCTGTTTTTT. This gives the protein CASSFSHRTGGSGELFF.

V usage is TRBV15 and J usage is TRBJ2-4, with a weak D call TRBD1 (6 bases). Trimming stripped 1 base from V and 8 bases from J, with 18 bases between. The CDR3 is made up of 16 amino acids. Germline V gene sequence: CDR1 LNHNV, CDR2 YYDKDF (reference sequence). CDR3 in DNA: TGTGCCACCAGCAGAGCAGACCCAGGGGCACGAGACATTCAGTACTTC. This codes for CATSRADPGARDIQYF. The variable domain in full, completed from reference TRBV15 and TRBJ2-4, reads DAMVIQNPRYQVTQFGKPVTLSCSQTLNHNVMYWYQQKSSQAPKLLFHYYDKDFNNEADTPDNFQSRRPNTSFCFLDIRSPGLGDTAMYLCATSRADPGARDIQYFGAGTRLSVL.

This chain links TRBV2 with TRBJ1-3, with TRBD1 matching 8 bases. CDR1 is SNHLY, CDR2 FYNNEI, per germline. The CDR3 consists of 13 residues. V was clipped by 6 bases and J by 4 bases; unmatched bases: 2. The CDR3 region has the DNA TGTGCCAGCAGATCAGGGGGCGGAAACACCATATATTTT. It specifies CASRSGGGNTIYF.

J is TRBJ2-3 and V is TRBV5-4, with TRBD2 matching over 8 bases. CDR1 is SGHNT, CDR2 YYREEE, per germline (reference sequence). The CDR3 contains 14 residues. V was clipped by 4 bases and J by 2 bases; unmatched bases: 3. In DNA, the CDR3 is TGTGCCAGCAGCCGTAGCGGGGTCACAGATACGCAGTATTTT. Translating gives CASSRSGVTDTQYF.

This clone has a single count. The CDR3 DNA follows: TGCAGCGTTGCGGGTAGCAATCAGCCCCAGCATTTT. It encodes CSVAGSNQPQHF. V gene TRBV29-1 combines with J gene TRBJ1-5; no clear D. V lost 4 bases to trimming and J lost 0 bases, with 4 bases between them. This CDR3 is built from 12 residues. Germline V gene sequence: CDR1 SQVTM, CDR2 ANQGSEA.

V and J are TRBV6-5 and TRBJ2-7, with 10 bases identical to TRBD1. CDR3 length: 14 residues. Germline loops: CDR1 MNHEY, CDR2 SVGAGI. Germline trimming cut 6 bases from V and 2 bases from J; bases unmatched to any gene: 4. The CDR3 DNA is TGTGCCAGCAGCCGTGGGACAGGGGCCTACGAGCAGTACTTC. Encoded protein: CASSRGTGAYEQYF.